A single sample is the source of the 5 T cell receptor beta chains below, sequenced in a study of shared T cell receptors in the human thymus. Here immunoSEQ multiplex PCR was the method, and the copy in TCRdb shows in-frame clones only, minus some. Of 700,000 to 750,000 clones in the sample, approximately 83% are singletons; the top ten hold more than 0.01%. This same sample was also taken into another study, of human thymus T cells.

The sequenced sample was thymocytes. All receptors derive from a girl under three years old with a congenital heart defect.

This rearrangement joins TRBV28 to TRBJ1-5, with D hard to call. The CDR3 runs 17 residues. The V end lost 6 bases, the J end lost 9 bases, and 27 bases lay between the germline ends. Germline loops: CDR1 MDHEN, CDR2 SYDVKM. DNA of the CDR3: TGTGCCAGCAGCTCCCCACAATGGGAGGGAATAAGGACGCCCCAGCATTTT. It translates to CASSSPQWEGIRTPQHF.

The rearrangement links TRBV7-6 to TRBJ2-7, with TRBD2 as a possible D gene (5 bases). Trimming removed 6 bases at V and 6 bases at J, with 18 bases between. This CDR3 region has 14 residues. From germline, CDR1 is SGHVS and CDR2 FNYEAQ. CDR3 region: CASRAEDSAGEQYF. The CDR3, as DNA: TGTGCCAGCAGAGCAGAGGACTCGGCGGGCGAGCAGTACTTC.

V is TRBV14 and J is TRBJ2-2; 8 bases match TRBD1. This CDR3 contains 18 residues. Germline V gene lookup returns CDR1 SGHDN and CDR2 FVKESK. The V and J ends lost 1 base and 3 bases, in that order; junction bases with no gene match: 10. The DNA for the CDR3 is TGTGCCAGCAGCCAAGCTCAGCGAAGGACAGGGTACACCGGGGAGCTGTTTTTT. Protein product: CASSQAQRRTGYTGELFF.

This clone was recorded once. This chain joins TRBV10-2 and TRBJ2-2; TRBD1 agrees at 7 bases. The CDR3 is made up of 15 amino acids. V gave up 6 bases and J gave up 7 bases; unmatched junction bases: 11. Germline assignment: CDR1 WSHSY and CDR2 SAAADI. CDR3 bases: TGCGCCAGCAGCCTTAGACAGGGATTGGACGGGGAGCTGTTTTTT. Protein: CASSLRQGLDGELFF.

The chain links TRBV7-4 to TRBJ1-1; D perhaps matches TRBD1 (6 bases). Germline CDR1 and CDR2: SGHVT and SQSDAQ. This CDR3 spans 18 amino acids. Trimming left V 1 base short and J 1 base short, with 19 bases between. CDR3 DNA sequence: TGTGCCAGCAGCTTAGTGGCCAGGGGCGTTGTACCGAACACTGAAGCTTTCTTT. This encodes CASSLVARGVVPNTEAFF.